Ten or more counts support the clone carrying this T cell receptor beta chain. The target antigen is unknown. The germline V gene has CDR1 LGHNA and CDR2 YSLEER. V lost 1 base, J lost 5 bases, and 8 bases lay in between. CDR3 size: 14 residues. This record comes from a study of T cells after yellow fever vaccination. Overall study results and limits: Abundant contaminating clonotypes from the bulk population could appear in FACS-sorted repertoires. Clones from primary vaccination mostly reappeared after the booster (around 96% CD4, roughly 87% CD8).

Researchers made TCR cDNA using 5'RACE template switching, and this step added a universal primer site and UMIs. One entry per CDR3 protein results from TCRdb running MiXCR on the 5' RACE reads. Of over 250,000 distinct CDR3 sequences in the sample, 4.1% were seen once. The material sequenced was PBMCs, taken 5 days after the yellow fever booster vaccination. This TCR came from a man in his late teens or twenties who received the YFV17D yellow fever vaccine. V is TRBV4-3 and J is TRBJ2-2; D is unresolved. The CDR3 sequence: CASSQGRETGELFF. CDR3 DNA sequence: TGCGCCAGCAGCCAAGGACGAGAAACCGGGGAGCTGTTTTTT.